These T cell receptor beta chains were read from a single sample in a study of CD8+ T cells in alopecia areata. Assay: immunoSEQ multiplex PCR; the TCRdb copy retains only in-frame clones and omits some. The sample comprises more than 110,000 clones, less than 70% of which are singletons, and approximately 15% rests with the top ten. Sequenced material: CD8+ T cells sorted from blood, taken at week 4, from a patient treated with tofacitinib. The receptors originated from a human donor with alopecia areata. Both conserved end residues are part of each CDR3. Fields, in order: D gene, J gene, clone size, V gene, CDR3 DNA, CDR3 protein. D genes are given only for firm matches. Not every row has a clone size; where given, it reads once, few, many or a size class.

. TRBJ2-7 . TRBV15 TGTGCCACCAGCAGAGACAGGGGACCCTACGAGCAGTACTTC CATSRDRGPYEQYF
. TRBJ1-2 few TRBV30 TGTGCCTGGAGTGAGGGGGTTTCAGGATATGGCTACACCTTC CAWSEGVSGYGYTF
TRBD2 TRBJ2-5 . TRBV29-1 TGCAGCATACCTAGCGGGGTCTGGGAAGAGACCCAGTACTTC CSIPSGVWEETQYF
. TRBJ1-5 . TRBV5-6 TGTGCCAGCAGCTTGCGGGGGCACTGGATTCAGCCCCAGCATTTT CASSLRGHWIQPQHF
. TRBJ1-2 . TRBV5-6 TGTGCCAGCAGCCCCGCTGGACAGTCCAACCCCCATGGCTACACCTTC CASSPAGQSNPHGYTF
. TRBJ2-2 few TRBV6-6 TGTGCCAGCAGTTACGGGGTCGGGGAGCTGTTTTTT CASSYGVGELFF
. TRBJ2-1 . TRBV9 TGTGCCAGCAGCGCCGGACAGTCCCCCAATGAGCAGTTCTTC CASSAGQSPNEQFF
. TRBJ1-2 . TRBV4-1 TGCGCCAGCAGCCAAGATTCCCGCCAGGGGAATGGCTACACCTTC CASSQDSRQGNGYTF
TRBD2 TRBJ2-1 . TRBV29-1 TGCAGCGTCCCGAGCGGGGAGCTATACAATGAGCAGTTCTTC CSVPSGELYNEQFF
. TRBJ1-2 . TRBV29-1 TGCAGCGTCGACCCTCGAGGGAATGGCTACACCTTC CSVDPRGNGYTF
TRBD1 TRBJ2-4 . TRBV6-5 TGTGCCAGCAGCCAGGACAGGTTCGGGAACATTCAGTACTTC CASSQDRFGNIQYF
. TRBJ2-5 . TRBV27 TGTGCCAGCAGTTTTGGGGGGCAAGAGACCCAGTACTTC CASSFGGQETQYF
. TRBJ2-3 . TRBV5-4 TGTGCCAGCAGCTTGGGAGATACGCAGTATTTT CASSLGDTQYF
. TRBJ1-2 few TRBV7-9 TGTGCCAGCAGCTTAGGAGGCAGGGAAGGCTATGGCTACACCTTC CASSLGGREGYGYTF
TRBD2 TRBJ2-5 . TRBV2 TGTGCCAGCAGTGGAGCGACTAGCGCTAAAGAGACCCAGTACTTC CASSGATSAKETQYF
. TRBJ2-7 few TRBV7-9 TGTGCCAGCAGCCGAACCTACGAGCAGTACTTC CASSRTYEQYF
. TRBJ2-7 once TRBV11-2 TGTGCCAGCAGACAAGAGGGGCGACCCTCCTACGAGCAGTACTTC CASRQEGRPSYEQYF
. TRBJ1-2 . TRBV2 TGTGCCAGCAGTGAAGGCAAGGCTTATATATATGGCTACACCTTC CASSEGKAYIYGYTF
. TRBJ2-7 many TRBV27 TGTGCCAGCAGTTGGCAGGGACCACGAGGCGAGCAGTACTTC CASSWQGPRGEQYF
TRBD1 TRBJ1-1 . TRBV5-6 TGTGCCAGCAGCTTGTACAGGGGGCGAGTGGTCACTGAAGCTTTCTTT CASSLYRGRVVTEAFF
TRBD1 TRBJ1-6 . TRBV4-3 TGCGCCAGCAGCCCGGACAGGACCTCCTATAATTCACCCCTCCACTTT CASSPDRTSYNSPLHF
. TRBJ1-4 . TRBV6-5 TGTGCCAGCAGTTACTTGAACGGAGCAAATGAAAAACTGTTTTTT CASSYLNGANEKLFF
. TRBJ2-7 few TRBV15 TGTGCCACCAGCAGAGATCTGGGGGAGGGGGCCTACGAGCAGTACTTC CATSRDLGEGAYEQYF
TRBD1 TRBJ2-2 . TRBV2 TGTGCCACCGGACAGGGACCGCAGGACACCGGGGAGCTGTTTTTT CATGQGPQDTGELFF
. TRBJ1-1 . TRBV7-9 TGTGCGCTGGGGAAGGGGACCTCGGGGACTGAAGCTTTCTTT CALGKGTSGTEAFF
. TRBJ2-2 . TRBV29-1 TGCAGCGTTTCTAACGACAGGCTGAACACCGGGGAGCTGTTTTTT CSVSNDRLNTGELFF
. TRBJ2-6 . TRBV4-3 TGCGCCAGCAGCCTCGGTTCAGGGGCCAACGTCCTGACTTTC CASSLGSGANVLTF
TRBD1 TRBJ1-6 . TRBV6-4 TGTGCCAGCAGTGACTCGACAGGGGGTAATTCACCCCTCCACTTT CASSDSTGGNSPLHF
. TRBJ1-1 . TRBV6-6 TGTGCCAGCAGCCTACTCGAGGAGGGAGTGAACACTGAAGCTTTCTTT CASSLLEEGVNTEAFF
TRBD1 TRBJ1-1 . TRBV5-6 TGTGCCAGCAGCACGGGGACAGTGTCGAACACTGAAGCTTTCTTT CASSTGTVSNTEAFF
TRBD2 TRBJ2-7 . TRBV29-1 TGCAGCGTTGGTAGCGGGGAGTTCGACGAGCAGTACTTC CSVGSGEFDEQYF
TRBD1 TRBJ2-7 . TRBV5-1 TGCGCCAGCGGCAGTTGGGGGGACAGGGCATACGAGCAGTACTTC CASGSWGDRAYEQYF
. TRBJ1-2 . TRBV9 TGTGCCAGCAGCGTAGGAGGAGGGGAGTACTATGGCTACACCTTC CASSVGGGEYYGYTF
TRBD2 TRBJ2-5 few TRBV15 TGTGCCACCAGCGGAGCGGGGTCCTACCAAGAGACCCAGTACTTC CATSGAGSYQETQYF
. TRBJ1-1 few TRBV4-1 TGCGCCAGCAGCCCAGGATGGGATTACACTGAAGCTTTCTTT CASSPGWDYTEAFF
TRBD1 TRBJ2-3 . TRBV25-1 TGTGCCAGCAGTGCCCGGGACAGGACCGCAGGGGATACGCAGTATTTT CASSARDRTAGDTQYF
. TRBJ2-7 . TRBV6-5 TGTGCCAGCAGTCCAGACAGTCCCTACGAGCAGTACTTC CASSPDSPYEQYF
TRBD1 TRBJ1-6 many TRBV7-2 TGTGCCAGCAGCTTAGTGGCCAGGGGGAACTCACCCCTCCACTTT CASSLVARGNSPLHF
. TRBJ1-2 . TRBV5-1 TGCGCCAGCAGCTTGGAACTCAGGGGACGGTATGGCTACACCTTC CASSLELRGRYGYTF
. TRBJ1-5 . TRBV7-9 TGTGCCAGCAGTTGGATGGAACAGCCCCAGCATTTT CASSWMEQPQHF
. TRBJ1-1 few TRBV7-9 TGTGCCAGCAGCCCCCCCACAGAACTAAGCACTGAAGCTTTCTTT CASSPPTELSTEAFF
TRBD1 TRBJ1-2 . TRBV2 TGTGCCAGCAGTGAAGTCCCCGGGACAGTCCACTCTAACTATGGCTACACCTTC CASSEVPGTVHSNYGYTF